The 18 T cell receptor beta chains listed next were all sequenced from one sample in a study of T cell responses to AZD1222 COVID-19 vaccine (dated by TCRdb to about 2021). Interpreted using the paper, the time point label stands for: baseline before first vaccination. To prepare the library, the immunoSEQ multiplex PCR assay was applied. TCRdb holds this immuneACCESS table with in-frame rearrangements only. Some clones are missing; in checked studies, unresolved V genes explain under half, and the rest has no known cause. The sample data list 150,000 to 200,000 clones, and approximately 90% of these were observed just once. Of the sample, about 2.8% falls within the top ten clones. Sequences were derived from peripheral blood, sampled on day 0 of AZD1222 vaccination. The receptors here all came from an adult in good health.

J is TRBJ2-7 and V is TRBV21-1; whether TRBD2, the table's D call, matches the DNA was not checked. TRBV21-1 is a pseudogene segment. CDR3 length equals 13 residues. CDR3 residues: CASSRAGGGEQYF. In DNA, the CDR3 is TGTGCCAGTTCACGAGCGGGAGGCGGCGAGCAGTACTTC.

This chain connects TRBV27 to TRBJ1-2; tentative D call: TRBD1 (5 bases). The CDR3 spans 15 residues. Germline V gives CDR1 MNHEY, CDR2 SMNVEV (reference sequence). V lost 3 bases, J lost 3 bases, and 14 bases lay in between. CDR3 sequence (DNA): TGTGCCAGCAGTTTGGTAGAGGGGTGGCACTATGGCTACACCTTC. This encodes CASSLVEGWHYGYTF.

This clone has just a few counts. The gene calls are TRBV18 and TRBJ1-1, with 7 bases identical to TRBD1. CDR3 size: 16 residues. The trim removed 1 base at V and 1 base at J, leaving 6 bases unmatched. Germline assignment: CDR1 KGHSH and CDR2 LQKENI. The CDR3: CASSPLTGTGNTEAFF. CDR3 coding DNA: TGTGCCAGCTCACCACTGACAGGGACGGGGAACACTGAAGCTTTCTTT.

The chain couples TRBV19 to TRBJ2-1, with D perhaps TRBD1 (6 bases). This CDR3 contains 13 residues. V was cut by 4 bases and J by 8 bases, with 12 bases left in between. Looked up from germline, CDR1 is LNHDA and CDR2 is SQIVND (reference sequence). The CDR3 bases are TGTGCCAGTAGTAGTTTACAGGGCGATGAGCAGTTCTTC. Translating gives CASSSLQGDEQFF.

This clone appeared once. This chain uses TRBV6-5 with TRBJ1-4; D is unresolved. The CDR3 is 15 amino acids. V dropped 0 bases and J dropped 2 bases, with 7 bases sitting between them. Germline CDR1 reads MNHEY; CDR2 reads SVGAGI. CDR3 residues: CASSYSRGTNEKLFF. CDR3 in DNA: TGTGCCAGCAGTTACTCGAGAGGGACTAATGAAAAACTGTTTTTT.

The CDR3 DNA sequence: TGTGCCAGCAGTTACTGGACCTCCCGGGTTGGTGAGCAGTTCTTC. It specifies CASSYWTSRVGEQFF. This chain joins TRBV6-5 and TRBJ2-1; no reliable D call. Germline lookup yields CDR1 MNHEY and CDR2 SVGAGI. Trimming pared 1 base from V and 9 bases from J, leaving 16 bases between. CDR3 length: 15 residues.

The chain combines TRBV7-2 with TRBJ1-2; TRBD1 matches 9 bases. The germline CDR1 and CDR2 sequences are SGHTA and FQGNSA. There are 16 residues in the CDR3. V dropped 5 bases and J dropped 1; count of bases not matched to a gene: 8. The CDR3 nucleotides are TGTGCCAGCAGCCCTACTGGGACAGGGAATAACTATGGCTACACCTTC. It yields the protein CASSPTGTGNNYGYTF. Supplemented by reference TRBV7-2 and TRBJ1-2, the full variable domain reads GAGVSQSPSNKVTEKGKDVELRCDPISGHTALYWYRQSLGQGLEFLIYFQGNSAPDKSGLPSDRFSAERTGGSVSTLTIQRTQQEDSAVYLCASSPTGTGNNYGYTFGSGTRLTVV.

The rearrangement links TRBV12-2 to TRBJ2-1; TRBD2 was called by the table and not checked on the DNA. TRBV12-2 is classified as a pseudogene. The CDR3 is 16 amino acids. The CDR3 protein is CASRSRCGSGPNEQFF. The CDR3 DNA reads TGTGCAAGTCGCTCCAGATGCGGGAGTGGTCCCAATGAGCAGTTCTTC.

This chain connects TRBV11-2 to TRBJ1-6, with D unclear. CDR3 length equals 14 residues. Germline CDR1 SGHAT, CDR2 FQNNGV. V lost 5 bases, J lost 6 bases, and 11 bases lay in between. The chain's CDR3 is CASSLPTANSPLHF. CDR3 coding DNA: TGTGCCAGCAGCCTCCCGACGGCTAATTCACCCCTCCACTTT.

This chain links TRBV7-8 with TRBJ2-7; unclear D gene. CDR3 length equals 14 residues. Trimming took off 3 bases at V and 0 bases at J, with 9 bases between the two ends. Germline CDR1 SGHVS, CDR2 FQNEAQ. CDR3 DNA sequence: TGTGCCAGCAGCTTCCGACGTAACTCCTACGAGCAGTACTTC. Its protein is CASSFRRNSYEQYF.

This clone has just one count. V usage is TRBV18 and J usage is TRBJ1-5; 9 bases match TRBD1. The CDR3 has 14 amino acids. J lost 6 bases, V lost 4 bases, and 4 bases had no gene match. Germline V gene sequence: CDR1 KGHSH, CDR2 LQKENI. CDR3 nucleotide sequence: TGTGCCAGCTCACGGGGGACAGGGAGTCAGCCCCAGCATTTT. Translated: CASSRGTGSQPQHF. The entire variable domain, with the rest obtained from reference TRBV18 and TRBJ1-5, is as follows: NAGVMQNPRHLVRRRGQEARLRCSPMKGHSHVYWYRQLPEEGLKFMVYLQKENIIDESGMPKERFSAEFPKEGPSILRIQQVVRGDSAAYFCASSRGTGSQPQHFGDGTRLSIL.

The rearrangement uses TRBV29-1 and TRBJ2-7; TRBD2 agrees at 11 bases. Looked up from germline, CDR1 is SQVTM and CDR2 is ANQGSEA. Trimming removed 1 base from V and 2 bases from J; junction bases left unmatched: 7. The CDR3 extends over 16 amino acids. The DNA of the CDR3 is TGCAGCGTTGAAGGATCGGGACTAGCGGACCCCTACGAGCAGTACTTC. Translating it yields CSVEGSGLADPYEQYF.

The table lists this clone with a count of one. The chain recombines TRBV29-1 with TRBJ2-1; D is uncertain. V was clipped by 4 bases and J by 0 bases, with 19 bases between them. Germline CDR1 is SQVTM and CDR2 is ANQGSEA. There are 17 residues in the CDR3. The CDR3 reads CSVVRFKNSFSYNEQFF. For the CDR3, the DNA is TGCAGCGTTGTAAGATTTAAAAACTCCTTCTCCTACAATGAGCAGTTCTTC.

A few counts support this clone. The V gene is TRBV5-6, the J gene TRBJ2-3; D is unclear. In germline, CDR1 is SGHDT, CDR2 YYEEEE. The length of the CDR3 is 13 residues. V was clipped by 3 bases and J by 4 bases, with 9 bases between them. The CDR3: CASSYVGSDTQYF. Written as DNA, the CDR3 is TGTGCCAGCAGCTACGTGGGCTCAGATACGCAGTATTTT.

The gene calls are TRBV23-1 and TRBJ2-1; TRBD2 matches 7 bases. TRBV23-1 has ORF status, its function being uncertain. J was trimmed by 6 bases and V by 8 bases; bases with no gene match: 7. This CDR3 comprises 13 residues. The CDR3 is CASPGGEGNEQFF. In DNA, the CDR3 is TGCGCCAGCCCTGGGGGGGAGGGCAATGAGCAGTTCTTC.

This chain links TRBV5-1 with TRBJ2-3; D unclear. Germline lookup yields CDR1 SGHRS and CDR2 YFSETQ. Between the trimmed V and J ends, which lost 3 bases and 1 base, there was a span of 12 bases. CDR3 size: 15 residues. The CDR3 region has the DNA TGCGCCAGCAGCTCCATGAGTGTGGGCACAGATACGCAGTATTTT. It is translated as CASSSMSVGTDTQYF.

The chain employs TRBV6-5 and TRBJ2-3; unclear D gene. From germline, CDR1 is MNHEY and CDR2 SVGAGI. The CDR3 has 14 residues. The V end was cut by 6 bases, the J end by 2 bases, with 12 bases between. The CDR3 DNA is TGTGCCAGCAGCGACGATGGGATCACAGATACGCAGTATTTT. It specifies CASSDDGITDTQYF.

This clone was counted a few times. The V gene is TRBV25-1, the J gene TRBJ1-1, with D possibly being TRBD1 (5 bases). V shed 5 bases and J shed 3 bases, with 10 bases lying between them. The germline V gene has CDR1 MGHDK and CDR2 SYGVNS. CDR3 length: 13 amino acids. This CDR3 is CASSQGFHTEAFF. CDR3 in DNA: TGTGCCAGCAGTCAGGGCTTCCACACTGAAGCTTTCTTT. The whole variable domain, remainder taken from reference TRBV25-1 and TRBJ1-1, is EADIYQTPRYLVIGTGKKITLECSQTMGHDKMYWYQQDPGMELHLIHYSYGVNSTEKGDLSSESTVSRIRTEHFPLTLESARPSHTSQYLCASSQGFHTEAFFGQGTRLTVV.